This T cell receptor beta chain was retrieved from a study of cytomegalovirus exposure and HLA in healthy donors. Germline V lookup: CDR1 GTSNPN, CDR2 SVGIG (reference sequence). J was trimmed by 2 bases and V by 3 bases; bases with no gene match: 9. The CDR3 extends over 15 amino acids. Findings and limits, study-wide: In a later analysis, TCR association rates varied by HLA locus: DRB1 most, HLA-C fewest. Highly shared variants forming one cluster were likely a sequencing artifact.

Note on this clone: The antigen is undetermined.

PCR amplification relied on 60 Vbeta primers (plus 13 Jbeta primers). Repertoires were generated with immunoSEQ multiplex PCR, while TCRdb's copy carries only in-frame clones and drops some. The sample has about 160,000 clones; 75% to 90% are singletons. The J gene is TRBJ1-1, the V gene TRBV30; 7 positions match TRBD1. Sequencing was done on a sample of PBMCs. This TCR was recovered from a boy younger than 10 in good health and CMV-seronegative. The CDR3 protein is CAWREGTATNTEAFF. The CDR3 region has the DNA TGTGCCTGGAGAGAAGGGACAGCAACAAACACTGAAGCTTTCTTT.